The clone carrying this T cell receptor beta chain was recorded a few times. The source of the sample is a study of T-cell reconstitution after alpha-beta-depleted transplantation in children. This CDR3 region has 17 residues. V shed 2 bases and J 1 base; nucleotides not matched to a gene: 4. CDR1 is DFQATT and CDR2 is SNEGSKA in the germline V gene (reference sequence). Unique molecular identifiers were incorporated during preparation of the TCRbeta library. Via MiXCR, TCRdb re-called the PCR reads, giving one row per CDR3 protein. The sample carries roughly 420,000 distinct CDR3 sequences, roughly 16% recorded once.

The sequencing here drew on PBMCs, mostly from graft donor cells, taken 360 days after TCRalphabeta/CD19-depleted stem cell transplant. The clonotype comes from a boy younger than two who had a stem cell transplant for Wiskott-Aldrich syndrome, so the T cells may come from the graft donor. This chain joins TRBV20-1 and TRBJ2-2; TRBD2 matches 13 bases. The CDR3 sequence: CSARPGTSGKNTGELFF. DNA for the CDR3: TGCAGTGCTAGACCCGGGACTAGCGGGAAGAACACCGGGGAGCTGTTTTTT.